This TCR beta chain was found in a study of OX40 agonist ivuxolimab in advanced cancers. The study in broad terms: Ivuxolimab was a fully human IgG2 agonistic monoclonal antibody targeting the costimulatory receptor OX40 (CD134). Intravenous ivuxolimab was administered to patients every 2 weeks at six dose levels: 0.01, 0.1, 0.3, 1.5, 3 and 10 mg/kg. Of the approximately 50 dose-escalation patients, hepatocellular carcinoma was present in roughly 19, melanoma in approximately 15, renal cell carcinoma in 9 and head and neck cancer in 9. In the dose-escalation cohort, about four fifths of patients were male, and the mean age was 60 years with a range of roughly 23 to 79. Prior anti-PD-1, anti-PD-L1 or anti-CTLA-4 therapy was permitted, and approximately 42% of dose-escalation patients had received checkpoint inhibitors. Partial responses occurred in three dose-escalation patients, of whom one had hepatocellular carcinoma and two had cutaneous melanoma. Peripheral TCRbeta sequencing aimed to test whether ivuxolimab altered TCR sequence diversity and caused clonal T-cell expansion. The paper covers the monotherapy dose-escalation part of the phase I ivuxolimab trial, which included N ≈ 52 patients. Paper-wide results and their limitations: Low levels of normalized T-cell clonal expansion were also seen in some nonresponding patients. On average, CD8+ T cells showed more expanded clones than CD4+ T cells after ivuxolimab. At doses of 0.1 to 3.0 mg/kg, clonal expansion of both CD4+ and CD8+ T cells in blood was seen between baseline and week 6. The antigen specificity of the peripheral T cells that underwent clonal expansion was not determined. Partial responders in the 0.1-3.0 mg/kg groups had among the lowest normalized peripheral clonal expansion, especially among CD8+ T cells.

On this clone: The target of this receptor is not known. Base qualities are not provided; no much larger clone lies one nucleotide away.

Patients with autoimmune disease history or receiving systemic immunosuppression were excluded from the trial. Peripheral blood for TCR sequencing was collected from all dose cohorts at baseline, on cycle 4 day 1, and on cycle 7 day 1. Samples came from an open-label, multicenter, first-in-human phase I dose-escalation trial of ivuxolimab. Adults with locally advanced or metastatic melanoma, renal cell carcinoma, hepatocellular carcinoma or head and neck squamous cell carcinoma were enrolled in the trial. Before TCR sequencing, CD4+ T cells and CD8+ T cells from peripheral blood were sorted into separate populations. Inclusive of the bounding cysteine and phenylalanine, the CDR3 is 18 residues long. Only the CDR3 region is kept as DNA, spanning 54 bases read in frame from base 1. Looking up the germline V gene yields CDR1 MGHRA and CDR2 YSYEKL. Clipping removes 1 base from V and 1 base from J, with 9 as the unmatched junction base count.

To sequence the TCRbeta CDR3 region, genomic DNA was isolated from the sorted cells. The immunoSEQ Assay was used to sequence the TCRbeta CDR3 regions. TCRdb stores this immuneACCESS table with in-frame sequences only. Part of the clones is absent; in the studies checked, under half of the shortfall reflects unresolved V genes, and no reason is known for the rest. For this sample there are roughly 77,000 clones; about 90% appear just once. The top ten clonotypes cover around 0.5% of the sample. The clonotype originates from an adult with an advanced solid tumor such as melanoma, head and neck, liver or kidney cancer. The chain is encoded by TRBV4-1 joined to TRBJ2-1; 8 nucleotides in the junction match TRBD2. The sample here was CD4+ or CD8+ T cells sorted from blood, taken in a trial of the OX40 agonist ivuxolimab. The CDR3 loop reads CASSQGLAGLISYNEQFF. Read as DNA, the sequence is TGCGCCAGCAGCCAAGGGCTAGCGGGCCTAATTTCCTACAATGAGCAGTTCTTC.